The next 23 T cell receptor beta chains were all read from a single sample in a study of CD8+CD57+ T cells in acquired aplastic anemia. Genomic DNA served as template for TCR beta VDJ and CDR3 profiling. In TCRdb, the reads were re-called with MiXCR into one record per CDR3 protein. The repertoire holds about 220,000 distinct CDR3 sequences, with 30% to 40% as singletons. Sequencing input: sorted CD4+, CD8+, or CD8+CD57+ T cells (not recorded which) from PBMCs. All receptors derive from a human donor in good health, serving as a control.

This clonotype was seen at least ten times. The CDR3 here is CASSQDPQGYGYTF. Here the CDR3 DNA reads TGTGCCAGCAGCCAAGATCCTCAAGGTTATGGCTACACCTTC. The chain uses TRBV14 and TRBJ1-2; D not certain. This CDR3 contains 14 residues. V dropped 0 bases and J dropped 5 bases, with 10 bases sitting between them. Germline V gene data show CDR1 as SGHDN and CDR2 as FVKESK.

The CDR3, as DNA: TGTGCCAGCAGCCCCCTGCGGAACACCGGGGAGCTGTTTTTT. As protein: CASSPLRNTGELFF. The chain has TRBV7-3 and TRBJ2-2, with no clear D. Trimming removed 5 bases at V and 1 base at J, with 8 bases between. The germline V gene has CDR1 SGHTA and CDR2 FQGTGA. The CDR3 loop spans 14 amino acids.

With respect to this clonotype: With a much larger clone just one base away, this may be a read error. For the CDR3, the DNA is TGCGCCAGCAGCTGGGTCACAGTTAACTATGGCTACATCTTC. It is translated as CASSWVTVNYGYIF. The J gene is TRBJ1-2, the V gene TRBV7-2; D unresolved. The germline CDR1 and CDR2 sequences are SGHTA and FQGNSA. The CDR3 is 14 residues long.

This chain links TRBV12-5 with TRBJ2-3; D unclear. The germline V and J ends were trimmed by 3 bases and 1 base, with 17 bases remaining between them. This CDR3 comprises 17 residues. Germline V gene sequence: CDR1 LGHNT, CDR2 FRNRAP. CDR3 nucleotide sequence: TGTGCTAGTGGTTTATCTGGGTCGGTGAGAGGCACAGATACGCAGTATTTT. Translated, it gives CASGLSGSVRGTDTQYF.

This clonotype was counted many times. This chain joins TRBV20-1 and TRBJ1-6; D is unclear. Trimming left V 3 bases short and J 2 bases short, with 11 bases between. The CDR3 length is 15 residues. Germline V gives CDR1 DFQATT, CDR2 SNEGSKA (reference sequence). The CDR3 bases are TGCAGTGCTAGTCCCCCAGACACCTATAATTCACCCCTCCACTTT. Translated, it gives CSASPPDTYNSPLHF.

This clonotype occurred many times. The V and J genes are TRBV20-1 and TRBJ2-1, with TRBD2 identical over 11 bases. V dropped 2 bases and J dropped 4; count of bases not matched to a gene: 10. The V gene's germline CDR1 is DFQATT and CDR2 SNEGSKA (reference sequence). This CDR3 spans 17 amino acids. In DNA, the CDR3 is TGCAGTGCTAGATCCATCGGGACTAGCGGAGGGTACAATGAGCAGTTCTTC. Protein: CSARSIGTSGGYNEQFF.

This clonotype was observed a few times. A clone one base away is much larger, so this may be a read error. The rearrangement links TRBV19 to TRBJ1-4; the match to TRBD1 covers 9 bases. The CDR3 covers 14 residues. Trimming took 6 bases from V and 6 from J; bases not matched to a gene: 5. The germline CDR1 and CDR2 sequences are LNHDA and SQIVND (reference sequence). The CDR3 DNA follows: TGTGCCAGTAGGCGGACAGGGGTGGATGAAAAACTGTTTTTT. This translates into CASRRTGVDEKLFF.

The chain is built from TRBV20-1 and TRBJ2-2; 8 bases are shared with TRBD2. Germline assignment: CDR1 DFQATT and CDR2 SNEGSKA (reference sequence). The V gene end was trimmed by 1 base and the J gene end by 5 bases; junction bases not matched to a gene: 12. The CDR3 extends over 17 amino acids. The CDR3 loop is CSARVGSGGATTGELFF. Written as DNA, the CDR3 is TGCAGTGCTAGAGTTGGGTCGGGGGGGGCCACAACCGGGGAGCTGTTTTTT.

This clonotype has a count of ten or more. The gene calls are TRBV10-1 and TRBJ2-7, with D maybe TRBD1 (6 bases). V was clipped by 3 bases and J by 6 bases, with 15 bases between them. This CDR3 spans 14 amino acids. Germline V gene sequence: CDR1 WNHNN, CDR2 SYGVQD (reference sequence). DNA for the CDR3: TGCGCCAGCAGTGAAAATCGGGACACATGCGAGCAGTACTTC. As protein: CASSENRDTCEQYF.

In its sample, this clonotype was seen a few times. The chain carries TRBV6-2 or TRBV6-3 and TRBJ2-7, with 8 bases fitting TRBD1. This CDR3 contains 17 residues. With V trimmed by 0 bases and J by 3 bases, 10 bases remained unmatched. Per the germline V gene, CDR1 is MNHEY and CDR2 is SVGEGT. The CDR3 DNA is TGTGCCAGCAGTTACTCGACCCCTGCAGGGGGCGGCTACGAGCAGTACTTC. It specifies CASSYSTPAGGGYEQYF.

This clonotype appeared a few times. V gene TRBV2 combines with J gene TRBJ2-3, with TRBD2 matching over 14 bases. The CDR3 extends over 19 amino acids. With V trimmed by 4 bases and J by 2 bases, 11 bases remained unmatched. The germline CDR1 and CDR2 sequences are SNHLY and FYNNEI. The DNA for the CDR3 is TGTGCCAGCAGTGTCGGACTAGCGGGGGGACCGACGGTCACAGATACGCAGTATTTT. This gives the protein CASSVGLAGGPTVTDTQYF.

This clonotype was seen repeatedly, ten times or more. The CDR3 region is CASSLVPGGSSPLHF. CDR3 DNA: TGTGCCAGCAGCTTAGTCCCAGGGGGTAGTTCACCCCTCCACTTT. J is TRBJ1-6 and V is TRBV7-8; 7 nucleotides match TRBD1. J was trimmed by 9 bases and V by 1 base; bases with no gene match: 6. Germline CDR1 and CDR2: SGHVS and FQNEAQ. The CDR3 runs 15 residues.

For this clonotype: Relative to the germline gene, one junction end is altered; a read error may explain this. The chain couples TRBV19 to TRBJ1-2; D is undetermined. Germline values: CDR1 LNHDA, CDR2 SQIVND (reference sequence). The CDR3 has 13 amino acids. The CDR3 reads CASSIVGRVGYTF. In DNA form, the CDR3 reads TGTGCTAGTAGTATAGTAGGGAGGGTTGGCTACACCTTC. Filled out from reference TRBV19 and TRBJ1-2, the complete variable domain reads DGGITQSPKYLFRKEGQNVTLSCEQNLNHDAMYWYRQDPGQGLRLIYYSQIVNDFQKGDIAEGYSVSREKKESFPLTVTSAQKNPTAFYLCASSIVGRVGYTFGSGTRLTVV.

The chain employs TRBV6-1 and TRBJ1-1, with TRBD1 matching 7 bases. Germline CDR1 is MNHNS and CDR2 is SASEGT. The CDR3 is made up of 13 amino acids. V was pared by 5 bases and J by 10 bases, with 10 bases of the junction left unmatched. CDR3 nucleotide sequence: TGTGCCAGCAGTCTGACAGGGCCCTTTGGAGCTTTCTTT. It encodes CASSLTGPFGAFF.

CDR3 sequence (DNA): TGCGCCAGCAGCCAAGATGCCAGGTCTGGAAACACCATATATTTT. The encoded protein is CASSQDARSGNTIYF. The V call is TRBV4-1, the J call TRBJ1-3; D is unresolved. V was cut by 0 bases and J by 1 base, with 7 bases left in between. The CDR3 is 15 amino acids. Per the germline V gene, CDR1 is MGHRA and CDR2 is YSYEKL.

Ten or more counts support this clonotype. V and J are TRBV20-1 and TRBJ1-2; 10 nucleotides match TRBD1. J was trimmed by 4 bases and V by 4 bases; bases with no gene match: 6. The CDR3 runs to 14 residues. Germline CDR1 and CDR2: DFQATT and SNEGSKA (reference sequence). The CDR3 DNA reads TGCAGTGCTAAAGGGACAGGGGCCTTCTATGGCTACACCTTC. Protein: CSAKGTGAFYGYTF.

This clonotype was observed many times. The CDR3 DNA is TGTGCCTGCGGGCAGGGTTATGCTTCTAACTATGGCTACACCTTC. Protein product: CACGQGYASNYGYTF. The chain uses TRBV19 and TRBJ1-2; possibly TRBD1 for D (5 bases). The CDR3 is made up of 15 amino acids. Germline V CDR1 and CDR2: LNHDA, SQIVND (reference sequence). Trimming stripped 11 bases from V and 0 bases from J, with 19 bases between.

This clonotype was observed a few times. J is TRBJ2-1 and V is TRBV2; no clear D gene. This CDR3 spans 15 amino acids. The germline gives CDR1 SNHLY, CDR2 FYNNEI. Trimming removed 5 bases from V and 0 bases from J, with 11 bases in between. DNA for the CDR3: TGTGCCAGCAGTTTGTGGGCTAGCTCCTACAATGAGCAGTTCTTC. This translates into CASSLWASSYNEQFF.

This clonotype has at least ten counts. The chain joins TRBV10-2 to TRBJ1-5; no clear D gene. Trimming took off 7 bases at V and 6 bases at J, with 10 bases between the two ends. The CDR3 sequence is 12 residues long. CDR1 WSHSY and CDR2 SAAADI come from the germline V gene. The CDR3 DNA reads TGCGCCAGCACCCCACGGGGTCAGCCCCAGCATTTT. This encodes CASTPRGQPQHF.

This clonotype was picked up a small number of times. The chain employs TRBV2 and TRBJ1-5; D gene unclear. This CDR3 has 12 amino acids. CDR1 and CDR2 from the germline V gene are SNHLY and FYNNEI. V was shortened by 3 bases and J by 15 bases, with 15 bases between the two germline ends. The chain's CDR3 is CASSDSWAPRHF. CDR3 coding DNA: TGTGCCAGCAGTGACTCGTGGGCTCCCAGGCATTTT.

CDR3 residues: CASSPNLGTGDGGELFF. CDR3 DNA sequence: TGCGCCAGCAGTCCCAACCTCGGGACAGGGGACGGCGGGGAGCTGTTTTTT. The rearrangement links TRBV4-3 to TRBJ2-2; 10 bases line up with TRBD1. V gave up 6 bases and J gave up 7 bases; unmatched junction bases: 14. Germline-derived CDR1 and CDR2 are LGHNA and YSLEER. CDR3 length: 17 amino acids.

This clonotype was found once. The rearrangement joins TRBV27 to TRBJ1-1; 10 nucleotides line up with TRBD1. Per germline, CDR1 MNHEY and CDR2 SMNVEV (reference sequence). The junction had 6 bases not matched to a gene; V was cut back by 8 bases and J by 3 bases. The CDR3 extends over 14 amino acids. CDR3 loop: CASGTGTGDTEAFF. CDR3 DNA: TGTGCCAGCGGGACCGGGACAGGGGACACTGAAGCTTTCTTT.

Comments on this clonotype: This could be a read error, since a much larger clone is one nucleotide away. This chain links TRBV7-2 with TRBJ1-1; no firm D call. Germline CDR1 is SGHTA and CDR2 is FQGNSA. The CDR3 totals 15 residues. The CDR3 DNA sequence: TGTGCCAGCAGCTTAGCTCTGGGTGTCAACACTGAAGTTTTCTTT. It yields the protein CASSLALGVNTEVFF.